The clone carrying this T cell receptor beta chain was counted at least ten times. Noted time point: newly diagnosed GD, antithyroid drugs for less than 3 months. PBMC RNA served as the TCR library source. This entry belongs to a study of regulatory T cells in long-lasting Graves disease. The CDR3 runs to 15 residues. V lost 6 bases, J lost 3 bases, and 4 bases stayed unmatched. Combining iRepertoire HTBI primers with Arm-PCR of CDR3 regions, the authors built TCR beta libraries. From the multiplex PCR reads, TCRdb called clonotypes with MiXCR, one entry per CDR3 protein. The table lists some 350,000 distinct CDR3 sequences, 15% to 20% of them singletons, with 20% to 25% in the top ten. The sample was also reused in another study, on T cells in Graves' hyperthyroidism and ophthalmopathy.

This chain uses TRBV12-3 or TRBV12-4 with TRBJ2-3; TRBD2 agrees at 12 bases. The sequence was collected from a woman in her late teens or twenties with Graves disease. The sample here was peripheral blood mononuclear cells (PBMCs), taken at new diagnosis, from a patient treated with antithyroid drugs. The CDR3 bases are TGTGCCAGCAGGTCCCTAGCGGGGGGGACAGATACGCAGTATTTT. Amino acids: CASRSLAGGTDTQYF.